This T cell receptor beta chain was sequenced for a study of response to subunit inactivated influenza vaccine. V gave up 2 bases and J gave up 5 bases, with 10 bases separating them. Germline V gives CDR1 SGHRS, CDR2 YFSETQ. The CDR3 has 13 amino acids. Findings and limits, study-wide: Authors suggested that a seasonal influenza vaccination recruits few new T cells each time.

TCRdb independently ran MiXCR on the RT-PCR reads; one entry per CDR3 protein. Among approximately 490,000 distinct CDR3 sequences, 6.5% to 8% were seen once, and the ten largest hold about 12%. Remarks on this clonotype: Its antigen is unknown.

Sequences were derived from PBMCs from blood, sampled less than 30 months after vaccination. The origin of this receptor is a man aged 50-75 years who received an inactivated influenza vaccine. The V gene is TRBV5-1, the J gene TRBJ2-5; D may be TRBD2 (6 bases). CDR3 region: CASSFREYETQYF. The DNA for the CDR3 is TGCGCCAGCAGCTTTCGGGAGTACGAGACCCAGTACTTC.